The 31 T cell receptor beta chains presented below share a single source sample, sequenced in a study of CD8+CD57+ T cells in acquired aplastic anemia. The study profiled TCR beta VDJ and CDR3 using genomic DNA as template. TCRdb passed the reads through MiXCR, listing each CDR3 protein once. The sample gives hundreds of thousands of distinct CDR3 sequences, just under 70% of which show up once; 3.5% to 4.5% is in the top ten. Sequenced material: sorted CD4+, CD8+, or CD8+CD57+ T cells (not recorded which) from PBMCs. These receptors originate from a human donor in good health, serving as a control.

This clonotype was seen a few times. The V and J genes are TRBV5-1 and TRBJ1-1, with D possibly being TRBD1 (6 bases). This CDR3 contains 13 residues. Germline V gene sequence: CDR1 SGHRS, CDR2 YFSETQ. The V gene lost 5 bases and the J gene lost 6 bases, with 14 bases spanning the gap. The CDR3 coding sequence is TGCGCCAGCAGTGTGGGGGGCGACGCTGAAGCTTTCTTT. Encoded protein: CASSVGGDAEAFF. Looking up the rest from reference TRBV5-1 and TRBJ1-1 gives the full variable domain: KAGVTQTPRYLIKTRGQQVTLSCSPISGHRSVSWYQQTPGQGLQFLFEYFSETQRNKGNFPGRFSGRQFSNSRSEMNVSTLELGDSALYLCASSVGGDAEAFFGQGTRLTVV.

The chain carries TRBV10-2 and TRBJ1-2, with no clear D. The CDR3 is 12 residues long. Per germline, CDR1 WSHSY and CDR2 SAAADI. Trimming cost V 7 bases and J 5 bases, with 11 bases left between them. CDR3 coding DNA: TGCGCCAGCATGGGGATGGAATATGGCTACACCTTC. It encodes CASMGMEYGYTF.

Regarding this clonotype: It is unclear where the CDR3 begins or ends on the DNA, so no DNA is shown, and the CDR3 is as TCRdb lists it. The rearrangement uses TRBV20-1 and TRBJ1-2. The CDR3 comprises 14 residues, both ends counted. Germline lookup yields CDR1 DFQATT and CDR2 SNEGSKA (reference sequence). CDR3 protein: CSVIPTPSVHGYTF.

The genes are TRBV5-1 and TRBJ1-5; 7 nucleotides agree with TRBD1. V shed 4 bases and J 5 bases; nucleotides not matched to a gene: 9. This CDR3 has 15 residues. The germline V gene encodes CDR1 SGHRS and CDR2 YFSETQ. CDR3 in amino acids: CASSQGQEQDQPQHF. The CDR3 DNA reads TGCGCCAGCAGCCAAGGACAGGAGCAAGATCAGCCCCAGCATTTT. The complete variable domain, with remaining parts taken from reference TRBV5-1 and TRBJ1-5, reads KAGVTQTPRYLIKTRGQQVTLSCSPISGHRSVSWYQQTPGQGLQFLFEYFSETQRNKGNFPGRFSGRQFSNSRSEMNVSTLELGDSALYLCASSQGQEQDQPQHFGDGTRLSIL.

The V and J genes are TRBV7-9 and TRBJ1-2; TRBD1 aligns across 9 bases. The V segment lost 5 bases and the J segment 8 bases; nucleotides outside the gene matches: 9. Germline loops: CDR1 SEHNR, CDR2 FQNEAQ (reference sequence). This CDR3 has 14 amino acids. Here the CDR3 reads CASSHRDREVGYTF. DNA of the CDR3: TGTGCCAGCAGCCACCGGGACAGGGAGGTCGGCTACACCTTC.

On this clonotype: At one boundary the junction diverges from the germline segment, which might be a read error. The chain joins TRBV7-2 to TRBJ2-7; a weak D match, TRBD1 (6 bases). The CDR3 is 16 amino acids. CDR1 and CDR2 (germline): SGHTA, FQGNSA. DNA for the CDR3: TGTGCCACCAGCCGTGCGGGCAGGGGATACCCCTACGGGCAGTACTTC. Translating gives CATSRAGRGYPYGQYF.

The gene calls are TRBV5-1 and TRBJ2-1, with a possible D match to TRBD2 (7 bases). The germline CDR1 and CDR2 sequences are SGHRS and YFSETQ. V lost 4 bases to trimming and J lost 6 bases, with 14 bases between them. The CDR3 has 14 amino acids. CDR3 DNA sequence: TGCGCCAGCAGCGCGGGGGCGGGCAGCAATGAGCAGTTCTTC. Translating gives CASSAGAGSNEQFF.

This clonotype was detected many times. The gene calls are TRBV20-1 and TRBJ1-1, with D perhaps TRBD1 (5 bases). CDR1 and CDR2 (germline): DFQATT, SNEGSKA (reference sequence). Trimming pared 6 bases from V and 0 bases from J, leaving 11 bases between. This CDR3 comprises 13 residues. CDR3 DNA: TGCAGTGCGCTGACAGTATTGAACACTGAAGCTTTCTTT. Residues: CSALTVLNTEAFF.

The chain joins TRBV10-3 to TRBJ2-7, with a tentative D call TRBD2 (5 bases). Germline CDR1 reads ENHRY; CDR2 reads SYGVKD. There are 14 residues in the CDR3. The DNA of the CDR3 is TGTGGCACTAGTCATCTGGCCGGGTACAACGAGCAGTACTTC. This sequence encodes CGTSHLAGYNEQYF.

The CDR3 sequence: CASSPREGALVNEQFF. Here the CDR3 DNA reads TGTGCCAGCAGCCCGCGAGAGGGAGCTCTGGTAAACGAGCAGTTCTTC. The V and J genes are TRBV14 and TRBJ2-1, with a possible D match to TRBD2 (5 bases). Deletions cut 4 bases from V and 10 bases from J, with 23 bases between. CDR1 is SGHDN, CDR2 FVKESK, per germline. The CDR3 runs to 16 residues. The complete variable domain, with remaining parts taken from reference TRBV14 and TRBJ2-1, reads EAGVTQFPSHSVIEKGQTVTLRCDPISGHDNLYWYRRVMGKEIKFLLHFVKESKQDESGMPNNRFLAERTGGTYSTLKVQPAELEDSGVYFCASSPREGALVNEQFFGPGTRLTVL.

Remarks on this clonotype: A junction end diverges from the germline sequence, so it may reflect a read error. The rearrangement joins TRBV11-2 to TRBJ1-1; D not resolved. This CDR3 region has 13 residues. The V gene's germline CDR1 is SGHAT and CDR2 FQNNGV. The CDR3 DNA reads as TGTGCCAGCATATGGCCCACGAACGCTGAAGCTTTCTTT. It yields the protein CASIWPTNAEAFF.

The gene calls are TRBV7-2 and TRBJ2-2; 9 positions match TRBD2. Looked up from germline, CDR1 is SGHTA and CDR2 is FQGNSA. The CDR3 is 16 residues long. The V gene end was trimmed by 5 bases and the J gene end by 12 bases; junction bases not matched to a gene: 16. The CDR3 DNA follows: TGTGCCAGCAGCAAGGGACTAGCCGCTCAAGAGACCCAGCTGTTTTTT. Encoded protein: CASSKGLAAQETQLFF.

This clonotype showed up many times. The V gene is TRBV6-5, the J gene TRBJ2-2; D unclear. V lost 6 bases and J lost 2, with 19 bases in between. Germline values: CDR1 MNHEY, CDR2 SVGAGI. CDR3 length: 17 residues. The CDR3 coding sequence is TGTGCCAGCAGGGCCCCATCAATGGGCGTTAACACCGGGGAGCTGTTTTTT. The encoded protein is CASRAPSMGVNTGELFF.

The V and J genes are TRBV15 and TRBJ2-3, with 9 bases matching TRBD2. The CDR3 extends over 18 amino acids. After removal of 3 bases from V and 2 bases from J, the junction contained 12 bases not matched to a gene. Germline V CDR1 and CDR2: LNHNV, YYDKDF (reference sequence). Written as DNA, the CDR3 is TGTGCCACCAGCAGCTTGGAGGGGACTAGCATCTACACAGATACGCAGTATTTT. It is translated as CATSSLEGTSIYTDTQYF. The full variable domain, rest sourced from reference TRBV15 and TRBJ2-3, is DAMVIQNPRYQVTQFGKPVTLSCSQTLNHNVMYWYQQKSSQAPKLLFHYYDKDFNNEADTPDNFQSRRPNTSFCFLDIRSPGLGDTAMYLCATSSLEGTSIYTDTQYFGPGTRLTVL.

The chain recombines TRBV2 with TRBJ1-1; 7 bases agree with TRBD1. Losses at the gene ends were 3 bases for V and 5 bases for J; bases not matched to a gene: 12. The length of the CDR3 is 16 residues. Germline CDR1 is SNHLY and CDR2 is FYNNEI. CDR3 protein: CASSDSGRGLGTEAFF. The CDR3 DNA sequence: TGTGCCAGCAGTGACTCAGGGAGGGGGCTAGGTACTGAAGCTTTCTTT.

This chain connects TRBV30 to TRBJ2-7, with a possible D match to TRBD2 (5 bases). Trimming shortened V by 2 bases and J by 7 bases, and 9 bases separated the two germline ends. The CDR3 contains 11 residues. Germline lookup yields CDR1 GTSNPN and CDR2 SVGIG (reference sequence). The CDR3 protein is CAWSPGWEQYF. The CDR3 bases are TGTGCCTGGAGTCCGGGGTGGGAGCAGTACTTC. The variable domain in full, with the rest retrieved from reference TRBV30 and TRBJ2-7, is SQTIHQWPATLVQPVGSPLSLECTVEGTSNPNLYWYRQAAGRGLQLLFYSVGIGQISSEVPQNLSASRPQDRQFILSSKKLLLSDSGFYLCAWSPGWEQYFGPGTRLTVT.

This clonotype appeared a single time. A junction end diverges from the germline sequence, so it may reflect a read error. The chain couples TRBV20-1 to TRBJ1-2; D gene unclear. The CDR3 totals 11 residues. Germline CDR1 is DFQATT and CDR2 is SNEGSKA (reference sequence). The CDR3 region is CSARHPGPYAF. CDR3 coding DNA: TGCAGTGCTAGACATCCCGGCCCGTACGCCTTC.

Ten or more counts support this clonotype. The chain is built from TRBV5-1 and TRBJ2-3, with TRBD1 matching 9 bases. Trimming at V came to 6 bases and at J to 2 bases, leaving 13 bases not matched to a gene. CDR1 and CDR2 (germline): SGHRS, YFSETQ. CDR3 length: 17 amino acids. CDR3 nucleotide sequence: TGCGCCAGCAAGACGGGACAGGGCCAGGGGGTCACAGATACGCAGTATTTT. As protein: CASKTGQGQGVTDTQYF.

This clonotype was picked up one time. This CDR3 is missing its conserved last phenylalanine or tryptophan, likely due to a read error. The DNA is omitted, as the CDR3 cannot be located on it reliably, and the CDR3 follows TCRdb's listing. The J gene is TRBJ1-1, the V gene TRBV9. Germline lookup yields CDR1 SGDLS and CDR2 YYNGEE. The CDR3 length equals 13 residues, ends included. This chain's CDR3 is CASSVWTGTAIMI.

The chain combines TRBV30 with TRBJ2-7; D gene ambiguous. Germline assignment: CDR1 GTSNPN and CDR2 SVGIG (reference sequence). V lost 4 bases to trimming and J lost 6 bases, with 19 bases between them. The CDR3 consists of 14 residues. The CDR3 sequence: CAWTSSEHKGEQYF. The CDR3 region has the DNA TGTGCCTGGACCTCATCGGAGCACAAAGGCGAGCAGTACTTC.

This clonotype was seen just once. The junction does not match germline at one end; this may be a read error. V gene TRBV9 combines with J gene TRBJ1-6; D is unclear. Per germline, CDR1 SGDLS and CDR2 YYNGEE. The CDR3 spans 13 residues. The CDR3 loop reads CASSVAGPSTQYF. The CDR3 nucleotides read TGTGCCAGCAGCGTAGCCGGGCCGTCAACGCAGTACTTT.

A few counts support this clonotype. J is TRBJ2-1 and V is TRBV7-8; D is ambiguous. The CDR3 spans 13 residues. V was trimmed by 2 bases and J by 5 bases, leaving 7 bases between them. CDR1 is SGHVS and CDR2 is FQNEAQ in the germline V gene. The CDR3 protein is CASSLRINNEQFF. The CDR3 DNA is TGTGCCAGCAGCTTAAGGATAAACAATGAGCAGTTCTTC.

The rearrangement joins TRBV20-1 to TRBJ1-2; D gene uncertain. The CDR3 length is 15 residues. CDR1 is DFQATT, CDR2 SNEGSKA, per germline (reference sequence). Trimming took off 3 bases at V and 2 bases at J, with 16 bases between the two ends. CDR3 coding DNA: TGCAGTGCTAGCGTAGAGACCCAGTACAACTATGGCTACACCTTC. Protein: CSASVETQYNYGYTF.

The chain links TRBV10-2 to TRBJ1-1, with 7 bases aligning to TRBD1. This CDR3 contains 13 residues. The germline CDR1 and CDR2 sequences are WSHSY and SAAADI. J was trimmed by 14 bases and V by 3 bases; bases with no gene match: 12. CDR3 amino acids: CASSDRGVAESFF. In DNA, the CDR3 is TGCGCCAGCAGTGACAGGGGGGTAGCTGAATCCTTCTTT.

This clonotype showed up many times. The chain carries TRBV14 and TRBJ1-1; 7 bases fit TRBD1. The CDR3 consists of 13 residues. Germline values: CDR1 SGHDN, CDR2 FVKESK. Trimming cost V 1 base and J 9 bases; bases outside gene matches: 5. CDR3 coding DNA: TGTGCCAGCAGCCAAGTAGACAGGGACAAAGCTTTCTTT. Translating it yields CASSQVDRDKAFF.

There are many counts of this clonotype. CDR3 bases: TGTGCCAGCAGCCCGGATCGCTTTTCCGATACGCAGTATTTT. Residues: CASSPDRFSDTQYF. The rearrangement uses TRBV7-3 and TRBJ2-3; D unresolved. The germline V gene has CDR1 SGHTA and CDR2 FQGTGA. The V gene lost 5 bases and the J gene lost 6 bases, with 15 bases spanning the gap. CDR3 size: 14 residues.

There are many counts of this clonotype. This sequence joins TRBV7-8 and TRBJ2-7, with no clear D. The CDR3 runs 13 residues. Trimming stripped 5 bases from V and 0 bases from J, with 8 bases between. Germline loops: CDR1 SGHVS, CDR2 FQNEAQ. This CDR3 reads CASSPPGSYEQYF. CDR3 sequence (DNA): TGTGCCAGCAGCCCCCCAGGCTCCTACGAGCAGTACTTC.

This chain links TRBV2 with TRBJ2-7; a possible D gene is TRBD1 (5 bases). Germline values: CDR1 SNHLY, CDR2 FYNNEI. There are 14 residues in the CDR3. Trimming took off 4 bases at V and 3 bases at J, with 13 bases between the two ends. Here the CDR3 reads CASSVKGPYYEQYF. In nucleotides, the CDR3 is TGTGCCAGCAGTGTGAAGGGGCCCTACTACGAGCAGTACTTC.

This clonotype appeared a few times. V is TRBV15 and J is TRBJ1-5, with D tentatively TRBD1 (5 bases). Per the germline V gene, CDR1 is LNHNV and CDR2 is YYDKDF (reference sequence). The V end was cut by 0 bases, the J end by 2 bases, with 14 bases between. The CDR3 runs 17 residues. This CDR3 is CATSRDHRQGGNQPQHF. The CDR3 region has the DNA TGTGCCACCAGCAGAGATCATCGGCAGGGAGGCAATCAGCCCCAGCATTTT.

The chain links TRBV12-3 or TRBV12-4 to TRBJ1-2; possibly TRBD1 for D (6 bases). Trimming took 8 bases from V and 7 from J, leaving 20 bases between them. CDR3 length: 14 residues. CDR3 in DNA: TGTGCCAGCGCCTCGGGGGCGGTCTATGGTGGCTACACCTTC. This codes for CASASGAVYGGYTF.

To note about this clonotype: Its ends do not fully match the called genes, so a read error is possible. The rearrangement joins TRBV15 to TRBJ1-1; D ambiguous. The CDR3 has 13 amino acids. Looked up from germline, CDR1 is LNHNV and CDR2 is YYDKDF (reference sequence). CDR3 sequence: CATSRDRHTAAYF. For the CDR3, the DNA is TGTGCCACCAGCAGAGATCGACACACCGCAGCTTACTTT.